Below are 22 T cell receptor beta chains sequenced from a single sample in a study of cytomegalovirus exposure and HLA in healthy donors. The protocol was immunoSEQ multiplex PCR, while the TCRdb copy is restricted to in-frame clones and leaves out a portion. This table has roughly 220,000 clones, roughly 88% appearing once. Sequenced material: PBMCs. The source is a woman under 40 in good health and CMV-seropositive.

The chain couples TRBV13 to TRBJ2-5; D may be TRBD1 (5 bases). Germline-derived CDR1 and CDR2 are PRHDT and FYEKMQ (reference sequence). V lost 5 bases, J lost 6 bases, and 13 bases lay in between. This CDR3 contains 13 residues. The chain's CDR3 is CASSPDSQQTQYF. In nucleotides, the CDR3 is TGTGCCAGCAGCCCCGACAGCCAGCAGACCCAGTACTTC.

The chain recombines TRBV27 with TRBJ2-7, with D unresolved. Per germline, CDR1 MNHEY and CDR2 SMNVEV (reference sequence). The CDR3 runs to 13 residues. V was cut by 5 bases and J by 3 bases, with 11 bases left in between. The CDR3 protein is CASSPRTLYEQYF. In nucleotides, the CDR3 is TGTGCCAGCAGTCCCCGAACCCTCTACGAGCAGTACTTC.

J is TRBJ1-2 and V is TRBV28, with D unresolved. The CDR3 extends over 13 amino acids. CDR1 is MDHEN and CDR2 is SYDVKM in the germline V gene. The V end was cut by 4 bases, the J end by 4 bases, with 10 bases between. The CDR3 nucleotides read TGTGCCAGCAGTTCATCGCTTCTCTATGGCTACACCTTC. Residues: CASSSSLLYGYTF.

This sequence joins TRBV5-1 and TRBJ2-1; D perhaps matches TRBD2 (6 bases). Per germline, CDR1 SGHRS and CDR2 YFSETQ. The CDR3 contains 15 residues. V gave up 0 bases and J gave up 3 bases, with 10 bases separating them. As DNA, the CDR3 is TGCGCCAGCAGCTTGGCTCGGGGACTCTACAATGAGCAGTTCTTC. This translates into CASSLARGLYNEQFF.

The V gene is TRBV6-5, the J gene TRBJ1-2; D is unclear. This CDR3 has 14 amino acids. Trimming shortened V by 2 bases and J by 5 bases, and 12 bases separated the two germline ends. Germline V gene lookup returns CDR1 MNHEY and CDR2 SVGAGI. The CDR3 coding sequence is TGTGCCAGCAGTTACGCGCCCAGGACGTATGGCTACACCTTC. Translated: CASSYAPRTYGYTF.

V usage is TRBV5-4 and J usage is TRBJ1-1; D might be TRBD1 (6 bases). Trimming pared 3 bases from V and 1 base from J, leaving 10 bases between. The CDR3 contains 14 residues. Germline-derived CDR1 and CDR2 are SGHNT and YYREEE (reference sequence). The CDR3 DNA is TGTGCCAGCAGCTCATGGACAGAGAACACTGAAGCTTTCTTT. Its protein is CASSSWTENTEAFF.

The rearrangement joins TRBV10-3 to TRBJ2-7; the D is unclear. Germline V lookup: CDR1 ENHRY, CDR2 SYGVKD. The CDR3 is 11 amino acids. Between the trimmed V and J ends, which lost 10 bases and 1 base, there was a span of 8 bases. CDR3 sequence: CATRFSYEQYF. CDR3 DNA: TGTGCCACCCGTTTTTCCTACGAGCAGTACTTC.

V usage is TRBV29-1 and J usage is TRBJ1-1, with TRBD1 identical over 8 bases. The CDR3 is made up of 15 amino acids. The germline V gene has CDR1 SQVTM and CDR2 ANQGSEA. The ends lost 6 bases at V and 0 bases at J; junction bases unmatched: 9. The DNA for the CDR3 is TGCAGCGTGCTAGGGACAGGCGGAATGAACACTGAAGCTTTCTTT. Residues: CSVLGTGGMNTEAFF.

The chain carries TRBV12-5 and TRBJ2-7; 10 positions agree with TRBD2. This CDR3 contains 16 residues. Looked up from germline, CDR1 is LGHNT and CDR2 is FRNRAP. V was clipped by 4 bases and J by 6 bases; unmatched bases: 12. This CDR3 reads CASGSPITSGNSEQYF. The DNA for the CDR3 is TGTGCTAGTGGTTCCCCAATTACTAGCGGGAATAGCGAGCAGTACTTC.

The V gene is TRBV27, the J gene TRBJ1-2, with D maybe TRBD1 (5 bases). This CDR3 is built from 15 residues. The germline V gene encodes CDR1 MNHEY and CDR2 SMNVEV (reference sequence). Trimming stripped 3 bases from V and 2 bases from J, with 13 bases between. The CDR3 DNA reads TGTGCCAGCAGTTTTGGTTCGGGACGGAACTATGGCTACACCTTC. It specifies CASSFGSGRNYGYTF.

This chain joins TRBV15 and TRBJ2-7; D is uncertain. Germline CDR1 LNHNV, CDR2 YYDKDF (reference sequence). This CDR3 comprises 13 residues. Trimming took off 5 bases at V and 3 bases at J, with 11 bases between the two ends. The CDR3 sequence: CATSVGKVYEQYF. CDR3 coding DNA: TGTGCCACCAGCGTAGGGAAGGTCTACGAGCAGTACTTC.

Here the CDR3 reads CAWSGTGPSGANVLTF. DNA of the CDR3: TGTGCCTGGAGTGGGACAGGCCCCTCTGGGGCCAACGTCCTGACTTTC. This chain uses TRBV30 with TRBJ2-6; TRBD1 matches at 7 bases. The junction had 3 bases not matched to a gene; V was cut back by 1 base and J by 0 bases. CDR3 length: 16 amino acids. Germline assignment: CDR1 GTSNPN and CDR2 SVGIG (reference sequence).

V and J are TRBV7-2 and TRBJ1-2; D not resolved. This CDR3 spans 13 amino acids. V lost 1 base, J lost 8 bases, and 11 bases lay in between. Germline-derived CDR1 and CDR2 are SGHTA and FQGNSA. CDR3 amino acids: CASSLVLSGGYTF. The CDR3 DNA sequence: TGTGCCAGCAGCTTAGTTCTGAGTGGAGGCTACACCTTC. The full variable domain, in which reference TRBV7-2 and TRBJ1-2 provide the parts outside the CDR3, is GAGVSQSPSNKVTEKGKDVELRCDPISGHTALYWYRQSLGQGLEFLIYFQGNSAPDKSGLPSDRFSAERTGGSVSTLTIQRTQQEDSAVYLCASSLVLSGGYTFGSGTRLTVV.

The chain carries TRBV29-1 and TRBJ2-1; 12 nucleotides agree with TRBD1. The germline V gene encodes CDR1 SQVTM and CDR2 ANQGSEA. The length of the CDR3 is 17 residues. After removal of 2 bases from V and 2 bases from J, the junction contained 7 bases not matched to a gene. In nucleotides, the CDR3 is TGCAGCGTTGAATTACCCGGGACAGGGGGCGCCTACAATGAGCAGTTCTTC. It is translated as CSVELPGTGGAYNEQFF.

This clone was recorded many times. This sequence joins TRBV29-1 and TRBJ1-2, with D tentatively TRBD1 (5 bases). V lost 7 bases to trimming and J lost 4 bases, with 16 bases between them. The CDR3 is 13 amino acids. CDR1 and CDR2 (germline): SQVTM, ANQGSEA. This CDR3 is CSGGPGEGYGYTF. CDR3 sequence (DNA): TGCAGCGGGGGACCGGGCGAGGGCTATGGCTACACCTTC.

This chain links TRBV20-1 with TRBJ2-4; D remains unclear. Germline CDR1 reads DFQATT; CDR2 reads SNEGSKA (reference sequence). The V end lost 6 bases, the J end lost 4 bases, and 1 base lay between the germline ends. CDR3 length equals 9 residues. CDR3 nucleotide sequence: TGCAGTGCGAAAAACATTCAGTACTTC. This codes for CSAKNIQYF.

About this clone: This same CDR3 is encoded by further DNA sequences in the sample. The chain combines TRBV6-5 with TRBJ1-5; D gene uncertain. V lost 2 bases to trimming and J lost 2 bases, with 4 bases between them. This CDR3 comprises 13 residues. Germline CDR1 MNHEY, CDR2 SVGAGI. CDR3 sequence (DNA): TGTGCCAGCAGTTACAGGGGCAATCAGCCCCAGCATTTT. It translates to CASSYRGNQPQHF.

The genes are TRBV7-2 and TRBJ1-5; possible D gene TRBD1, 5 bases. There are 15 residues in the CDR3. Germline assignment: CDR1 SGHTA and CDR2 FQGNSA. V was pared by 5 bases and J by 0 bases, with 11 bases between. The CDR3 protein is CASSVQGYSNQPQHF. The DNA for the CDR3 is TGTGCCAGCAGCGTCCAGGGATATAGCAATCAGCCCCAGCATTTT.

V is TRBV29-1 and J is TRBJ2-7, with a possible D match to TRBD2 (5 bases). The CDR3 length is 15 residues. The V and J ends lost 1 base and 0 bases respectively, with 13 bases between them. The germline CDR1 and CDR2 sequences are SQVTM and ANQGSEA. CDR3 bases: TGCAGCGTTGAAGTCTACAGCGGCCCCTCCTACGAGCAGTACTTC. Its translation is CSVEVYSGPSYEQYF.

V and J are TRBV7-9 and TRBJ2-7; 13 positions agree with TRBD2. The germline V gene encodes CDR1 SEHNR and CDR2 FQNEAQ (reference sequence). The CDR3 spans 16 residues. V shed 5 bases, J shed 5 bases, and the junction held 9 bases outside the gene matches. The CDR3 DNA reads as TGTGCCAGCAGCATATACGGACTAGCGGGAGAAGACGAGCAGTACTTC. Its translation: CASSIYGLAGEDEQYF.

J is TRBJ1-1 and V is TRBV11-3; unclear D gene. CDR3 length equals 13 residues. The V and J ends lost 4 bases and 3 bases respectively, with 9 bases between them. Looked up from germline, CDR1 is SGHNT and CDR2 is YENEEA. The CDR3 DNA is TGTGCCAGCAGCTCGCAGTTCGACACTGAAGCTTTCTTT. Protein product: CASSSQFDTEAFF.

In its sample, this clone was seen a few times. V gene TRBV7-8 combines with J gene TRBJ2-7, with D unresolved. The CDR3 spans 13 residues. Between the trimmed V and J ends, which lost 1 base and 2 bases, there was a span of 6 bases. Germline V gives CDR1 SGHVS, CDR2 FQNEAQ. CDR3 bases: TGTGCCAGCAGCTTAGGATCTGCCTACGAGCAGTACTTC. Translated: CASSLGSAYEQYF. The variable domain in full, with the rest retrieved from reference TRBV7-8 and TRBJ2-7, is GAGVSQSPRYKVAKRGQDVALRCDPISGHVSLFWYQQALGQGPEFLTYFQNEAQLDKSGLPSDRFFAERPEGSVSTLKIQRTQQEDSAVYLCASSLGSAYEQYFGPGTRLTVT.